The 14 T cell receptor beta chains below were found in one sample sequenced in a study of cytomegalovirus exposure and HLA in healthy donors. PCR employed 60 Vbeta and 13 Jbeta primers. Here immunoSEQ multiplex PCR was the method, and the copy in TCRdb shows in-frame clones only, minus some. The sample comprises about 120,000 clones, 70% to 75% of which are singletons, and 5.5% to 8.5% rests with the top ten. Sequenced material: PBMCs. The receptors come from a male donor in good health and CMV-seronegative.

The genes are TRBV5-6 and TRBJ2-3, with TRBD1 as a possible D gene (5 bases). Germline V gene lookup returns CDR1 SGHDT and CDR2 YYEEEE. The CDR3 runs 14 residues. The V gene lost 2 bases and the J gene lost 2 bases, with 9 bases spanning the gap. As DNA, the CDR3 is TGTGCCAGCAGCTTAGTTGGGGCCACAGATACGCAGTATTTT. Encoded protein: CASSLVGATDTQYF.

The chain joins TRBV4-3 to TRBJ2-2, with TRBD1 as a possible D gene (6 bases). V lost 1 base, J lost 6 bases, and 15 bases lay in between. This CDR3 region has 16 residues. Per the germline V gene, CDR1 is LGHNA and CDR2 is YSLEER. The CDR3: CASSQVGGYEAGELFF. The CDR3 region has the DNA TGCGCCAGCAGCCAAGTTGGGGGCTACGAGGCCGGGGAGCTGTTTTTT.

The chain recombines TRBV6-1 with TRBJ2-3, with a weak D call TRBD2 (5 bases). The CDR3 runs to 15 residues. In germline, CDR1 is MNHNS, CDR2 SASEGT. V lost 7 bases, J lost 2 bases, and 16 bases lay in between. CDR3 sequence (DNA): TGTGCCAGCACCCTAGACCCCGGGATCACAGATACGCAGTATTTT. Translation gives CASTLDPGITDTQYF.

The chain combines TRBV19 with TRBJ2-7; weak D call: TRBD2 (5 bases). CDR1 is LNHDA, CDR2 SQIVND, per germline (reference sequence). There are 13 residues in the CDR3. Trimming took off 9 bases at V and 4 bases at J, with 16 bases between the two ends. The CDR3 loop is CASSRRPGYEQYF. DNA of the CDR3: TGTGCCAGCTCCAGACGTCCGGGATACGAGCAGTACTTC.

This clone was counted a single time. The chain employs TRBV6-1 and TRBJ1-1, with D uncertain. Germline CDR1 is MNHNS and CDR2 is SASEGT. The ends were cut back, 1 base at V and 1 base at J, with 10 bases in the middle. This CDR3 has 15 residues. CDR3 in DNA: TGTGCCAGCAGTGAAGAGCGGGTTCGGAACACTGAAGCTTTCTTT. It yields the protein CASSEERVRNTEAFF.

The V and J genes are TRBV27 and TRBJ2-1; 9 bases agree with TRBD2. CDR1 MNHEY and CDR2 SMNVEV come from the germline V gene (reference sequence). The junction had 7 bases not matched to a gene; V was cut back by 5 bases and J by 2 bases. The CDR3 has 16 amino acids. The CDR3 loop reads CASSPLSGRPYNEQFF. As DNA, the CDR3 is TGTGCCAGCAGTCCCCTCAGCGGGAGGCCCTACAATGAGCAGTTCTTC.

V gene TRBV14 combines with J gene TRBJ2-2, with D hard to call. The CDR3 length is 14 residues. The ends were cut back, 2 bases at V and 3 bases at J, with 7 bases in the middle. In germline, CDR1 is SGHDN, CDR2 FVKESK. The DNA of the CDR3 is TGTGCCAGCAGCCAATCAGTACACACCGGGGAGCTGTTTTTT. Translating gives CASSQSVHTGELFF.

The chain links TRBV28 to TRBJ1-5, with 7 bases fitting TRBD1. Germline V gives CDR1 MDHEN, CDR2 SYDVKM. J lost 0 bases, V lost 3 bases, and 8 bases had no gene match. CDR3 length equals 17 residues. CDR3 in amino acids: CASSFRGEDSSNQPQHF. The CDR3 coding sequence is TGTGCCAGCAGTTTCAGGGGGGAAGACAGTAGCAATCAGCCCCAGCATTTT.

The CDR3 sequence is CASSREVGGPAADTQYF. The DNA of the CDR3 is TGTGCCAGCTCGAGGGAAGTGGGGGGACCCGCCGCAGATACGCAGTATTTT. This chain links TRBV18 with TRBJ2-3; possible D gene TRBD2, 6 bases. This CDR3 region has 17 residues. Per the germline V gene, CDR1 is KGHSH and CDR2 is LQKENI. V was pared by 6 bases and J by 4 bases, with 23 bases between.

The CDR3 loop is CASSNRGGLVAGELFF. The CDR3 region has the DNA TGTGCCAGTAGTAACCGGGGGGGCTTAGTTGCCGGGGAGCTGTTTTTT. The rearrangement links TRBV19 to TRBJ2-2; 8 nucleotides line up with TRBD2. Trimming at V came to 4 bases and at J to 6 bases, leaving 10 bases not matched to a gene. CDR3 length: 16 residues. The germline V gene has CDR1 LNHDA and CDR2 SQIVND (reference sequence). Full variable domain (missing parts from reference TRBV19 and TRBJ2-2): DGGITQSPKYLFRKEGQNVTLSCEQNLNHDAMYWYRQDPGQGLRLIYYSQIVNDFQKGDIAEGYSVSREKKESFPLTVTSAQKNPTAFYLCASSNRGGLVAGELFFGEGSRLTVL.

The rearrangement uses TRBV7-9 and TRBJ2-7; 8 nucleotides align to TRBD1. Germline V gene sequence: CDR1 SEHNR, CDR2 FQNEAQ (reference sequence). The CDR3 is 14 residues long. The trim removed 1 base at V and 12 bases at J, leaving 11 bases unmatched. CDR3 in DNA: TGTGCCAGCAGCTTAGGGGGAGGTACAGGGGGTACGTACTTC. This translates into CASSLGGGTGGTYF. Variable domain in full (rest from reference TRBV7-9 and TRBJ2-7): DTGVSQNPRHKITKRGQNVTFRCDPISEHNRLYWYRQTLGQGPEFLTYFQNEAQLEKSRLLSDRFSAERPKGSFSTLEIQRTEQGDSAMYLCASSLGGGTGGTYFGPGTRLTVT.

The chain employs TRBV14 and TRBJ1-5; D is possibly TRBD1 (5 bases). This CDR3 has 16 residues. Deletions cut 8 bases from V and 3 bases from J, with 20 bases between. CDR1 is SGHDN, CDR2 FVKESK, per germline. CDR3 sequence (DNA): TGTGCCAGCTACAGCCCCAACGACAGTGTCAATCAGCCCCAGCATTTT. It yields the protein CASYSPNDSVNQPQHF.

This sequence joins TRBV2 and TRBJ2-3; 10 bases fit TRBD1. Germline V gene lookup returns CDR1 SNHLY and CDR2 FYNNEI. The ends lost 7 bases at V and 2 bases at J; junction bases unmatched: 15. The CDR3 runs to 18 residues. CDR3 amino acids: CASTYSGATGGLTDTQYF. The CDR3 DNA is TGTGCCAGCACCTACTCAGGGGCGACAGGGGGCCTCACAGATACGCAGTATTTT.

V and J are TRBV2 and TRBJ1-1; 8 bases line up with TRBD1. This CDR3 is built from 13 residues. Germline V gives CDR1 SNHLY, CDR2 FYNNEI. V was clipped by 10 bases and J by 0 bases; unmatched bases: 4. The CDR3 here is CAIPDRVNTEAFF. CDR3 in DNA: TGTGCCATCCCGGACAGGGTGAACACTGAAGCTTTCTTT.